The entry below describes one TCR beta chain. Its matching antigen is unknown. These data belong to a study of T-cell reconstitution after alpha-beta-depleted transplantation in children. During its preparation, the TCRbeta library received unique molecular identifiers. TCRdb fed the PCR reads into MiXCR, producing one record per CDR3 protein. This repertoire shows about 980,000 distinct CDR3 sequences, 25% to 35% found once; its top ten account for roughly 31%. Overall study results and limits: After transplant, at about two months, alpha-beta T cells were reportedly derived from several hundred expanded graft clones. The high TCRbeta diversity at day 60 in some patients came from surviving recipient T cells and thymic progenitors. The authors attributed T-cell counts and diversity one year after transplant mostly to newly produced T cells.

The sequence was collected from a boy younger than two who had a stem cell transplant for SCID, so the T cells may come from the graft donor. The source was PBMCs, mostly from graft donor cells, collected 360 days after TCRalphabeta/CD19-depleted stem cell transplant.

CDR3 coding DNA: TGCAGTGCTACAGGACAGGGTAGGGATCAGCCCCAGCATTTT. Translated: CSATGQGRDQPQHF. The chain carries TRBV20-1 and TRBJ1-5, with 8 bases that match TRBD1. Germline loops: CDR1 DFQATT, CDR2 SNEGSKA (reference sequence). The ends lost 4 bases at V and 5 bases at J; junction bases unmatched: 7. The CDR3 is made up of 14 amino acids.